Each of the 27 T cell receptor beta chains below was sequenced from the same sample in a study of T cells expressing NK-cell markers. TCRdb reanalyzed the 5' RACE reads, giving one entry per CDR3 protein sequence and no DNA. Reported are about 390,000 distinct CDR3 sequences; the ten largest clones contain about 10%. Sequenced: blood T cells: a sorted CD56 or NKG2C T cell subset, CD4+ or CD8+ T cells, or bulk PBMC T cells (not recorded which). These receptor sequences come from a woman aged 45-65 years in good health.

This chain connects TRBV5-1 to TRBJ2-6; TCRdb outputs TRBD1, but without DNA this stays unchecked. The CDR3 sequence is 17 residues long. CDR1 SGHRS and CDR2 YFSETQ come from the germline V gene. The CDR3 sequence is CASSLRGGDSGANVLTF.

This chain connects TRBV5-1 to TRBJ2-2; TCRdb lists TRBD1, though no DNA is available to test this call. From germline, CDR1 is SGHRS and CDR2 YFSETQ. The CDR3 is made up of 14 amino acids. The CDR3 spells CASSLLEGAGELFF.

CDR3 amino acids: CASSLQGAIAKNIQYF. J is TRBJ2-4 and V is TRBV12-3 or TRBV12-4; the TCRdb D gene call, TRBD1, has no DNA to confirm it. This CDR3 is 16 amino acids long.

The chain has TRBV29-1 and TRBJ2-2; TCRdb's D gene call, TRBD1, goes unchecked for lack of DNA. CDR3 size: 13 residues. CDR1 SQVTM and CDR2 ANQGSEA come from the germline V gene. The CDR3 reads CSTGTNPTGELFF.

Here the CDR3 reads CATSRDSPLLAGRGYEQFF. The V gene is TRBV15, the J gene TRBJ2-1; TCRdb proposes TRBD2, but this gene call is untestable without DNA. CDR3 size: 19 residues. Germline loops: CDR1 LNHNV, CDR2 YYDKDF (reference sequence). Filled out from reference TRBV15 and TRBJ2-1, the complete variable domain reads DAMVIQNPRYQVTQFGKPVTLSCSQTLNHNVMYWYQQKSSQAPKLLFHYYDKDFNNEADTPDNFQSRRPNTSFCFLDIRSPGLGDTAMYLCATSRDSPLLAGRGYEQFFGPGTRLTVL.

This sequence joins TRBV7-9 and TRBJ2-1. In germline, CDR1 is SEHNR, CDR2 FQNEAQ (reference sequence). CDR3 length equals 14 residues. CDR3: CASTLAAWANEQFF.

This chain links TRBV5-1 with TRBJ2-2; TCRdb's D call of TRBD2 is untestable without DNA. The CDR3 consists of 17 residues. Looked up from germline, CDR1 is SGHRS and CDR2 is YFSETQ. CDR3 region: CASSFSPSAANTGELFF.

This chain connects TRBV20-1 to TRBJ2-1; the D call of TRBD1 rests on TCRdb alone, since no DNA is present to check it. CDR1 is DFQATT, CDR2 SNEGSKA, per germline (reference sequence). The CDR3 is 15 residues long. The CDR3 sequence: CSAKVSGQPYNEQFF.

V is TRBV10-3 and J is TRBJ2-3. The germline gives CDR1 ENHRY, CDR2 SYGVKD. This CDR3 contains 16 residues. The CDR3 spells CAISEGLAEHTDTQYF.

J is TRBJ1-2 and V is TRBV12-3 or TRBV12-4; TCRdb returns TRBD1, unconfirmable since there is no DNA. The CDR3 runs 12 residues. CDR3 sequence: CASSLTVGGYTF.

CDR3: CARSPGTDTQYF. The chain recombines TRBV30 with TRBJ2-3; the D gene TCRdb calls, TRBD1, cannot be checked with no DNA. Germline values: CDR1 GTSNPN, CDR2 SVGIG (reference sequence). This CDR3 has 12 amino acids.

This sequence joins TRBV15 and TRBJ2-6; the TCRdb D gene call, TRBD1, has no DNA to confirm it. In germline, CDR1 is LNHNV, CDR2 YYDKDF (reference sequence). This CDR3 region has 18 residues. This CDR3 is CATSRGGGRLIGANVLTF.

The chain combines TRBV24-1 with TRBJ1-2. This CDR3 is built from 14 residues. Germline V gives CDR1 KGHDR, CDR2 SFDVKD. CDR3 region: CATSDPDREGGYTF.

The chain couples TRBV11-3 to TRBJ2-7; without DNA, the TCRdb call of TRBD2 cannot be checked. Germline V gene lookup returns CDR1 SGHNT and CDR2 YENEEA. The CDR3 extends over 15 amino acids. The CDR3 loop is CASSRAMGPSYEQYF.

The V gene is TRBV7-7, the J gene TRBJ2-5. The CDR3 sequence is 12 residues long. Germline V CDR1 and CDR2: SSHAT, FNYEAQ (reference sequence). The chain's CDR3 is CAKAESQETQYF.

The chain recombines TRBV21-1 with TRBJ2-3; TCRdb designates TRBD1, a call that cannot be tested without DNA. TRBV21-1 is given as a pseudogene. The CDR3 spans 14 residues. The CDR3 protein is CASSRGRSTDTQYF.

This rearrangement joins TRBV7-8 to TRBJ2-2; the D call of TRBD1 rests on TCRdb alone, since no DNA is present to check it. This CDR3 spans 16 amino acids. CDR1 and CDR2 from the germline V gene are SGHVS and FQNEAQ. CDR3 protein: CASSYGTGRNTGELFF.

The CDR3 protein is CASSGGEGTQYF. This chain joins TRBV9 and TRBJ2-3; TCRdb picks TRBD2, but there is no DNA to check that call. The CDR3 is 12 residues long. CDR1 SGDLS and CDR2 YYNGEE come from the germline V gene. Full variable domain (rest looked up from reference TRBV9 and TRBJ2-3): DSGVTQTPKHLITATGQRVTLRCSPRSGDLSVYWYQQSLDQGLQFLIQYYNGEERAKGNILERFSAQQFPDLHSELNLSSLELGDSALYFCASSGGEGTQYFGPGTRLTVL.

The CDR3 reads CASSQWVSWELFF. The chain couples TRBV4-2 to TRBJ2-2. From germline, CDR1 is LGHNA and CDR2 YNFKEQ. CDR3 length: 13 amino acids.

The rearrangement uses TRBV6-2 or TRBV6-3 and TRBJ2-4; the TCRdb D gene call, TRBD1, has no DNA to confirm it. Germline CDR1 reads MNHEY; CDR2 reads SVGEGT. This CDR3 spans 14 amino acids. CDR3 loop: CATSPGASKNIQYF.

The chain combines TRBV7-9 with TRBJ1-1; the D call of TRBD1 rests on TCRdb alone, since no DNA is present to check it. The CDR3 totals 17 residues. Per germline, CDR1 SEHNR and CDR2 FQNEAQ (reference sequence). The CDR3 sequence: CASSLTTPRVRGTEAFF.

The chain links TRBV15 to TRBJ2-7; as DNA is missing, the TRBD1 call by TCRdb cannot be tested. The CDR3 has 15 residues. Germline assignment: CDR1 LNHNV and CDR2 YYDKDF (reference sequence). The CDR3 sequence is CATSRNRDRVAEQYF.

The CDR3 sequence is CASRQQGGTGELFF. The V call is TRBV14, the J call TRBJ2-2; TCRdb picks TRBD2, but there is no DNA to check that call. This CDR3 contains 14 residues. Germline assignment: CDR1 SGHDN and CDR2 FVKESK.

The chain recombines TRBV12-3 or TRBV12-4 with TRBJ2-6. The CDR3 is 17 amino acids. CDR3 sequence: CASSQAQLGNGANVLTF.

V and J are TRBV11-2 and TRBJ2-1; without DNA, the TCRdb call of TRBD1 cannot be checked. From germline, CDR1 is SGHAT and CDR2 FQNNGV. CDR3 length: 13 residues. CDR3 region: CASSPQQGNEQFF. The whole variable domain, filled in from reference TRBV11-2 and TRBJ2-1, reads EAGVAQSPRYKIIEKRQSVAFWCNPISGHATLYWYQQILGQGPKLLIQFQNNGVVDDSQLPKDRFSAERLKGVDSTLKIQPAKLEDSAVYLCASSPQQGNEQFFGPGTRLTVL.

The chain uses TRBV12-3 or TRBV12-4 and TRBJ2-1; as DNA is missing, the TRBD2 call by TCRdb cannot be tested. The CDR3 is 16 residues long. CDR3 in amino acids: CASSLNGAQGYNEQFF.

V usage is TRBV7-2 and J usage is TRBJ2-3. Germline V lookup: CDR1 SGHTA, CDR2 FQGNSA. The length of the CDR3 is 14 residues. This chain's CDR3 is CASSLYTSSNTQYF.